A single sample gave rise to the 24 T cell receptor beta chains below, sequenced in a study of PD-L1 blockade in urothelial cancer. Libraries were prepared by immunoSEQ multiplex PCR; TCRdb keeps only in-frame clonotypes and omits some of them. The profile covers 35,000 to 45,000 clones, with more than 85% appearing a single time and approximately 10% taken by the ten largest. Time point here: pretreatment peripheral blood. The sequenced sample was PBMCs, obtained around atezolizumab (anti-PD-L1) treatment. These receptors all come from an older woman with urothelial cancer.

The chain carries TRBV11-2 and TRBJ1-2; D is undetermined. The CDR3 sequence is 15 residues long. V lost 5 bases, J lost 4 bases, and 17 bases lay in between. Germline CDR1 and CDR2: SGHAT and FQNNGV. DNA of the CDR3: TGTGCCAGCAGCAGATGGAGCAGAAAGACCTATGGCTACACCTTC. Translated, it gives CASSRWSRKTYGYTF.

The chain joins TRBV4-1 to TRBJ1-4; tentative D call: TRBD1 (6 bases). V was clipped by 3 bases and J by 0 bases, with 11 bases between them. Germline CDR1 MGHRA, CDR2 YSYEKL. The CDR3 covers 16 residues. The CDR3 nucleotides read TGCGCCAGCAGCCACGACAGGAGGACAACTAATGAAAAACTGTTTTTT. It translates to CASSHDRRTTNEKLFF.

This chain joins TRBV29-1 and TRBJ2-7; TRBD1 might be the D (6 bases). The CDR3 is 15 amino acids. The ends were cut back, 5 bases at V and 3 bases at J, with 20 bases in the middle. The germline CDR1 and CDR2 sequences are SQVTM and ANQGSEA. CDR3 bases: TGCAGCGTTAGGAAGGCGACGAACAGGGACTACGAGCAGTACTTC. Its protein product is CSVRKATNRDYEQYF.

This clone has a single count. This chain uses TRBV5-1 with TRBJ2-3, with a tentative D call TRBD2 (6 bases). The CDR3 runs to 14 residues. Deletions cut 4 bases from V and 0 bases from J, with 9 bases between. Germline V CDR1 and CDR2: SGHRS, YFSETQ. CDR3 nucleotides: TGCGCCAGCAGCCGGAGGGACAGCACAGATACGCAGTATTTT. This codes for CASSRRDSTDTQYF. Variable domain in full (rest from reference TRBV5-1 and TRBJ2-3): KAGVTQTPRYLIKTRGQQVTLSCSPISGHRSVSWYQQTPGQGLQFLFEYFSETQRNKGNFPGRFSGRQFSNSRSEMNVSTLELGDSALYLCASSRRDSTDTQYFGPGTRLTVL.

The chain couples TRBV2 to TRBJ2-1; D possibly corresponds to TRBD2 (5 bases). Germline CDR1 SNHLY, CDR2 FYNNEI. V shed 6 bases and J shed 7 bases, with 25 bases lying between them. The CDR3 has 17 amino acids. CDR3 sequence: CASRETRDLGKRNEQFF. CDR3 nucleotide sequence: TGTGCCAGCAGGGAAACTAGGGATCTAGGAAAGAGGAATGAGCAGTTCTTC.

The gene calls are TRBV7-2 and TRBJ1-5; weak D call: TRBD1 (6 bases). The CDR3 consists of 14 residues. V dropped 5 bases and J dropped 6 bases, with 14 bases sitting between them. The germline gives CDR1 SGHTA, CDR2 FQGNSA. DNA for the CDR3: TGTGCCAGCAGCCCAGGACAGAGATCTCAGCCCCAGCATTTT. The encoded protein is CASSPGQRSQPQHF. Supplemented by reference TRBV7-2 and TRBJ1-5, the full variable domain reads GAGVSQSPSNKVTEKGKDVELRCDPISGHTALYWYRQSLGQGLEFLIYFQGNSAPDKSGLPSDRFSAERTGGSVSTLTIQRTQQEDSAVYLCASSPGQRSQPQHFGDGTRLSIL.

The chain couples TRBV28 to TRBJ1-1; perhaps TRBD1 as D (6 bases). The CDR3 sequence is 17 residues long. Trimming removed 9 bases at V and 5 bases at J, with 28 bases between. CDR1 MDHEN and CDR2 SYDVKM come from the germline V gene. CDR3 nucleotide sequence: TGTGCCAGTCATCAGGGGTCTGCTGGAATTGGGCGGACTGAAGCTTTCTTT. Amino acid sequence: CASHQGSAGIGRTEAFF.

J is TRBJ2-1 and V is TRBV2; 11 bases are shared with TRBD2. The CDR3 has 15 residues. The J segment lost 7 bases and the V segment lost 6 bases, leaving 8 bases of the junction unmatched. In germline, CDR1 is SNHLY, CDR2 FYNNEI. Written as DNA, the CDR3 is TGTGCCAGCAGGGACACTAGCGGGAGTTATAATGAGCAGTTCTTC. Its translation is CASRDTSGSYNEQFF.

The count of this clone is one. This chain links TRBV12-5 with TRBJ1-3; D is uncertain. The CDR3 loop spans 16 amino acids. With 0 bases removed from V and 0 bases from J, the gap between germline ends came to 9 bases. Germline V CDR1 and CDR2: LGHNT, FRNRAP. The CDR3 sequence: CASGLVAGSSGNTIYF. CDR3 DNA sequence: TGTGCTAGTGGTTTGGTTGCGGGGAGCTCTGGAAACACCATATATTTT. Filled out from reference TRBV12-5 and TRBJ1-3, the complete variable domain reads DARVTQTPRHKVTEMGQEVTMRCQPILGHNTVFWYRQTMMQGLELLAYFRNRAPLDDSGMPKDRFSAEMPDATLATLKIQPSEPRDSAVYFCASGLVAGSSGNTIYFGEGSWLTVV.

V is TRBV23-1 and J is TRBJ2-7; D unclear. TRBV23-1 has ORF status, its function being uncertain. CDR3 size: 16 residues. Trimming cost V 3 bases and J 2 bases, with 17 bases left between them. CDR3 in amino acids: CASSHVSPISPYEQYF. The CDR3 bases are TGCGCCAGCAGTCATGTTTCCCCCATAAGCCCCTACGAGCAGTACTTC.

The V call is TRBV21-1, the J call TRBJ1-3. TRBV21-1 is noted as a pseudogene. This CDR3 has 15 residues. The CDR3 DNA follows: TGTGCCAGCAGCACTGACTCGGGGAAGGGGAGGACCATATATTTT. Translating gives CASSTDSGKGRTIYF.

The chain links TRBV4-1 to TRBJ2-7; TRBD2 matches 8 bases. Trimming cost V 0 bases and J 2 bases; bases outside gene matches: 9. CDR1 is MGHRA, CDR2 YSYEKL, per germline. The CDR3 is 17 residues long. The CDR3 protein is CASSQDQGSGAAYEQYF. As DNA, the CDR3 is TGCGCCAGCAGCCAAGATCAAGGTAGCGGGGCCGCCTACGAGCAGTACTTC.

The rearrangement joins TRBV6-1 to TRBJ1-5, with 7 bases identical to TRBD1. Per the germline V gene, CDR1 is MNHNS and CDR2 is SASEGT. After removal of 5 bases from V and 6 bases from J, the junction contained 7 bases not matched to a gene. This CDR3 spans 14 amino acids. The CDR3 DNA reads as TGTGCCAGCAGTCTTGGACAGGTGGTTCAGCCCCAGCATTTT. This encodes CASSLGQVVQPQHF.

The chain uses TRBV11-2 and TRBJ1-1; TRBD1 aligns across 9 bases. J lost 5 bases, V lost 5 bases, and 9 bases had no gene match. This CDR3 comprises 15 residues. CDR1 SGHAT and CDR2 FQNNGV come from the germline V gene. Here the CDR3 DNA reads TGTGCCAGCAGCCGCCCGGGGACAGGGTTAACTGAAGCTTTCTTT. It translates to CASSRPGTGLTEAFF.

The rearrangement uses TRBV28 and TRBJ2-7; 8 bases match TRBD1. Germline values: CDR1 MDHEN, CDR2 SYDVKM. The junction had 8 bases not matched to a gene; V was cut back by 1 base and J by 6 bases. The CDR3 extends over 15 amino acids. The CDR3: CASSLLGQGAGEQYF. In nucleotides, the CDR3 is TGTGCCAGCAGTTTATTGGGGCAGGGGGCAGGCGAGCAGTACTTC.

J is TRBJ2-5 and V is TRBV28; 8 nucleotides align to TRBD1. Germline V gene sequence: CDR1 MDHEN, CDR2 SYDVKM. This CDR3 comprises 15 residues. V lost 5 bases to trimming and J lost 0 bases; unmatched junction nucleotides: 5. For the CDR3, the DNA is TGTGCCAGCAGTCTCTACAGGGGGAACCAAGAGACCCAGTACTTC. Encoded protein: CASSLYRGNQETQYF.

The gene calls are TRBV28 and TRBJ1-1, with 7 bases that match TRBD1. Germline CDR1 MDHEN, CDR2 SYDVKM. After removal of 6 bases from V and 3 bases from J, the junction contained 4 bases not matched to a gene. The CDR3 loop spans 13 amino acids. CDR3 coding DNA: TGTGCCAGCAGCCGAGACAGGGACACTGAAGCTTTCTTT. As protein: CASSRDRDTEAFF.

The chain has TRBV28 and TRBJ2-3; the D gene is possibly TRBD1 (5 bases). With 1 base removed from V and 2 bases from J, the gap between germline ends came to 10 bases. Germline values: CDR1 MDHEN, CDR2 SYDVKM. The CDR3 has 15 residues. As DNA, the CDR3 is TGTGCCAGCAGTTTATCCAGGGTCCTCACAGATACGCAGTATTTT. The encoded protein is CASSLSRVLTDTQYF.

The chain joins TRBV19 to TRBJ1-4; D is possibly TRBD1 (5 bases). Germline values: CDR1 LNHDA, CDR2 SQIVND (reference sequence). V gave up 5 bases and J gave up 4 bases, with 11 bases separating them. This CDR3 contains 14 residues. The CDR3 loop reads CASSQGYGNEKLFF. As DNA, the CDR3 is TGTGCCAGTAGTCAGGGTTACGGTAATGAAAAACTGTTTTTT.

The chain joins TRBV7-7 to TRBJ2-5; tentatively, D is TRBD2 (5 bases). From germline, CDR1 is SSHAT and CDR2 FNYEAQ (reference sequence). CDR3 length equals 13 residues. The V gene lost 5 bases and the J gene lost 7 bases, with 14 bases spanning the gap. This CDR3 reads CASSLFPEGTQYF. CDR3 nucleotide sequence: TGTGCCAGCAGCCTCTTCCCTGAGGGGACCCAGTACTTC.

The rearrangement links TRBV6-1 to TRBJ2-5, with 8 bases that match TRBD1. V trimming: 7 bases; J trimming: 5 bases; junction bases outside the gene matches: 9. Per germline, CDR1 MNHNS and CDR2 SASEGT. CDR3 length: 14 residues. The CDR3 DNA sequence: TGTGCCAGCAACCGCAGGGGGCGCCTGGAGACCCAGTACTTC. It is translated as CASNRRGRLETQYF.

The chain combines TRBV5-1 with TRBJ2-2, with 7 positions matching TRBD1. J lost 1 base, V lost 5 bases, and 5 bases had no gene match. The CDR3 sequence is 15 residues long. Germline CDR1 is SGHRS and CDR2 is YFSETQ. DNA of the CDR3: TGCGCCAGCAGGCCGGACAGGCGGAACACCGGGGAGCTGTTTTTT. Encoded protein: CASRPDRRNTGELFF. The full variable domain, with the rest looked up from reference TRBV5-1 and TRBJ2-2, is KAGVTQTPRYLIKTRGQQVTLSCSPISGHRSVSWYQQTPGQGLQFLFEYFSETQRNKGNFPGRFSGRQFSNSRSEMNVSTLELGDSALYLCASRPDRRNTGELFFGEGSRLTVL.

This CDR3 reads CATSRYGQAFQETQYF. CDR3 coding DNA: TGTGCCACCAGCAGGTATGGACAGGCCTTTCAAGAGACCCAGTACTTC. V gene TRBV15 combines with J gene TRBJ2-5; TRBD1 aligns across 7 bases. The CDR3 extends over 16 amino acids. The germline CDR1 and CDR2 sequences are LNHNV and YYDKDF (reference sequence). Trimming removed 3 bases from V and 2 bases from J; junction bases left unmatched: 9.

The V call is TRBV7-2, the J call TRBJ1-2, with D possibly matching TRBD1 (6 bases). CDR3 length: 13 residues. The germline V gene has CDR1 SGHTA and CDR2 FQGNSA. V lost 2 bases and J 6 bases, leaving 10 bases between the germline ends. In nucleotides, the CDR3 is TGTGCCAGCAGCTTATACAGGGAAGATGGCTACACCTTC. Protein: CASSLYREDGYTF.